This T cell receptor beta chain was observed in a study of glioma-infiltrating T cells after dendritic cell vaccination. Study-wide findings and caveats: TCR clonality showed no direct relationship with survival.

Produced via immunoSEQ multiplex PCR; TCRdb's table is partial and in-frame only. The repertoire holds 65,000 to 90,000 clones, with about 80% as singletons. This clone was seen a single time. Its target is not known. Trimming removed 1 base from V and 8 bases from J, with 14 bases in between. There are 14 residues in the CDR3. CDR1 is LNHDA, CDR2 SQIVND, per germline (reference sequence). V gene TRBV19 combines with J gene TRBJ1-2; D is perhaps TRBD1 (6 bases). This receptor was taken from a human donor with glioblastoma. The sequencing used blood, collected before dendritic cell vaccination. This CDR3 reads CASSIVGGGRGYTF. CDR3 nucleotide sequence: TGTGCCAGTAGTATAGTGGGAGGGGGACGCGGCTACACCTTC.